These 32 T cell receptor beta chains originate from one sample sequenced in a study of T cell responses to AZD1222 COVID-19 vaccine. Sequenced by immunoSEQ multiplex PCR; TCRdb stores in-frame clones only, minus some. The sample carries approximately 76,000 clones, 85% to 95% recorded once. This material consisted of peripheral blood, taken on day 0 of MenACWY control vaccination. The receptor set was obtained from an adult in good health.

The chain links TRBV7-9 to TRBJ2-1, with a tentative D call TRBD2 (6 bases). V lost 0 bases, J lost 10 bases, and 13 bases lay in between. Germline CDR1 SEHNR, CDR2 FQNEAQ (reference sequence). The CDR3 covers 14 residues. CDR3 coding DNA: TGTGCCAGCAGCTTAGCGTCGGGGGTTTGGGAGCAGTTCTTC. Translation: CASSLASGVWEQFF.

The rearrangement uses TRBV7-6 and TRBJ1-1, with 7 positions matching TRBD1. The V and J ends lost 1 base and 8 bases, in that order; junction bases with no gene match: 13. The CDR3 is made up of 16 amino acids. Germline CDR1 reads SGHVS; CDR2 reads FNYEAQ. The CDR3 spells CASSLGEPTGPREAFF. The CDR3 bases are TGTGCCAGCAGCTTAGGTGAGCCGACAGGGCCGAGGGAAGCTTTCTTT.

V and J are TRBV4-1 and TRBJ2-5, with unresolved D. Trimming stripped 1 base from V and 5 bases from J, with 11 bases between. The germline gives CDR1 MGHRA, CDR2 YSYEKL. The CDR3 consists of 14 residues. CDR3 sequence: CASSQVGEGETQYF. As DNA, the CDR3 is TGCGCCAGCAGCCAAGTAGGTGAAGGGGAGACCCAGTACTTC.

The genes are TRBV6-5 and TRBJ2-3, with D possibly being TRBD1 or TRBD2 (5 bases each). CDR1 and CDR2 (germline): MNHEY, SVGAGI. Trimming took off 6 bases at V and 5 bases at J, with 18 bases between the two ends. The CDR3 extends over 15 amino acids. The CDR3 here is CASSPGRSHVDTQYF. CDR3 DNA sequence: TGTGCCAGCAGCCCGGGACGGTCCCACGTAGATACGCAGTATTTT.

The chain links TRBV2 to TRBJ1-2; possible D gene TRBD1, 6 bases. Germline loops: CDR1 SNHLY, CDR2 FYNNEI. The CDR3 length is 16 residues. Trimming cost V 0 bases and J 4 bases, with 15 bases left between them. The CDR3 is CASSEALLDRAYGYTF. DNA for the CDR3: TGTGCCAGCAGTGAAGCGCTTCTGGACAGAGCCTATGGCTACACCTTC.

In DNA form, the CDR3 reads TGTGCCAGCAGCTATACTAGCAGCGGATCCAATGAGCAGTTCTTC. It is translated as CASSYTSSGSNEQFF. The rearrangement links TRBV7-2 to TRBJ2-1; weak D call: TRBD2 (6 bases). V dropped 4 bases and J dropped 6 bases, with 16 bases sitting between them. Per the germline V gene, CDR1 is SGHTA and CDR2 is FQGNSA. The CDR3 runs to 15 residues.

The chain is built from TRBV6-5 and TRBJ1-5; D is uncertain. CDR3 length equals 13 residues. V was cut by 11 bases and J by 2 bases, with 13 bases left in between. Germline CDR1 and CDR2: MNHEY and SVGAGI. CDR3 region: CAGDNFGNQPQHF. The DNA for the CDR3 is TGTGCCGGTGACAATTTTGGCAATCAGCCCCAGCATTTT.

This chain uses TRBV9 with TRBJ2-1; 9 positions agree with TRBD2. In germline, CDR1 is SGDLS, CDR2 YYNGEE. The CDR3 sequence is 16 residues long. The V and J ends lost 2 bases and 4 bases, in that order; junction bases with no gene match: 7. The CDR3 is CASSVVGTSSYNEQFF. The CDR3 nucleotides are TGTGCCAGCAGCGTTGTCGGGACTAGCAGTTACAATGAGCAGTTCTTC.

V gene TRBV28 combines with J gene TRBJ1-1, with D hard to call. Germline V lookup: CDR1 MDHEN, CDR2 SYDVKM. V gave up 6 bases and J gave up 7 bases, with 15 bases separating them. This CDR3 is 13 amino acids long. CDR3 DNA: TGTGCCAGCAGCCGAACAGTGCAAAATGAAGCTTTCTTT. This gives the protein CASSRTVQNEAFF. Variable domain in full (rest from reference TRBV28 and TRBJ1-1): DVKVTQSSRYLVKRTGEKVFLECVQDMDHENMFWYRQDPGLGLRLIYFSYDVKMKEKGDIPEGYSVSREKKERFSLILESASTNQTSMYLCASSRTVQNEAFFGQGTRLTVV.

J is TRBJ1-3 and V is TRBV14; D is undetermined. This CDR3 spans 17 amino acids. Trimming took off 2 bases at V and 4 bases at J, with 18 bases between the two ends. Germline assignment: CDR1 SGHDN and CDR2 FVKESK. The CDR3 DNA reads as TGTGCCAGCAGCCAACCTACCTACGAAGGGCGAGGAAACACCATATATTTT. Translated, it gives CASSQPTYEGRGNTIYF.

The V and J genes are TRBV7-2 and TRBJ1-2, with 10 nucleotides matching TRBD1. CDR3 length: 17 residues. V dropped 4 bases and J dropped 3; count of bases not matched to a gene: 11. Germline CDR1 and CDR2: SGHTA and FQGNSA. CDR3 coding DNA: TGTGCCAGCAGCTCAAATTCAAGGACAGGGGGGGACTATGGCTACACCTTC. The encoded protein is CASSSNSRTGGDYGYTF.

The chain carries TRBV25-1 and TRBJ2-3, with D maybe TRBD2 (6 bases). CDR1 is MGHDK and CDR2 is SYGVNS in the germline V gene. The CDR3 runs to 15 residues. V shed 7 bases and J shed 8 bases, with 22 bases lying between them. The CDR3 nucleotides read TGTGCCAGCACACCCCGCGGAGGGCGCGGCGGTACGCAGTATTTT. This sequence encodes CASTPRGGRGGTQYF.

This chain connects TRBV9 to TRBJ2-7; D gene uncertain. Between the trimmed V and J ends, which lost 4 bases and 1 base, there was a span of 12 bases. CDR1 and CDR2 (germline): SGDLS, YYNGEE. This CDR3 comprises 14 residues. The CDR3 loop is CASSRGRNSYEQYF. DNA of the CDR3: TGTGCCAGCAGCCGTGGACGGAATTCCTACGAGCAGTACTTC.

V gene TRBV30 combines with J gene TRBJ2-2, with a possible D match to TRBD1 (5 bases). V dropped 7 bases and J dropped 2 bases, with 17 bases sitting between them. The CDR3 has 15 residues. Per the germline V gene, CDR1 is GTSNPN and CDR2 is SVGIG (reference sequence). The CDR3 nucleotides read TGTGCCTATAGAAGGGGAAGATTAAACACCGGGGAGCTGTTTTTT. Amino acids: CAYRRGRLNTGELFF.

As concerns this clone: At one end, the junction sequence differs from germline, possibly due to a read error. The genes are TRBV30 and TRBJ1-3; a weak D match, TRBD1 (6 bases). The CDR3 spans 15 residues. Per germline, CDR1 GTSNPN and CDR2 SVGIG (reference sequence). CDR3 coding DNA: TGCGCGTTTCGTGGGACAAAAACTTCTGGAAACACCATATATTTT. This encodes CAFRGTKTSGNTIYF.

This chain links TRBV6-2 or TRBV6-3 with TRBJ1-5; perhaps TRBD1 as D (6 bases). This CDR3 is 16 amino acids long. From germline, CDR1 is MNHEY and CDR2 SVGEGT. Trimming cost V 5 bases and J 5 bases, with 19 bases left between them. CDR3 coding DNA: TGTGCCAGCAGTCTGATTACAGGGACCAGGGATCAGCCCCAGCATTTT. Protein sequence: CASSLITGTRDQPQHF.

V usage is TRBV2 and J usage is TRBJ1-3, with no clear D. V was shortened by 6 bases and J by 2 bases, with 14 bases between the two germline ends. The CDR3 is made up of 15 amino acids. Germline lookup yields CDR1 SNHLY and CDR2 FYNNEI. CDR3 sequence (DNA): TGTGCCAGCAGCGCCGGTAACGGGGCTGGAAACACCATATATTTT. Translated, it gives CASSAGNGAGNTIYF.

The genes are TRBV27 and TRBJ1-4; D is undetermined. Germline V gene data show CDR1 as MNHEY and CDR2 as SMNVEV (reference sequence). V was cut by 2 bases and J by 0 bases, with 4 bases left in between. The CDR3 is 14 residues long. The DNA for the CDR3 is TGTGCCAGCAGTTTAGCAGCAACTAATGAAAAACTGTTTTTT. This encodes CASSLAATNEKLFF.

The CDR3 region has the DNA TGTGCCAGCAGTTGGACAGTCAATCAGCCCCAGCATTTT. Translation: CASSWTVNQPQHF. The chain uses TRBV6-2 or TRBV6-3 and TRBJ1-5, with D possibly matching TRBD1 (6 bases). The V end lost 4 bases, the J end lost 3 bases, and 7 bases lay between the germline ends. Looked up from germline, CDR1 is MNHEY and CDR2 is SVGEGT. The CDR3 runs 13 residues.

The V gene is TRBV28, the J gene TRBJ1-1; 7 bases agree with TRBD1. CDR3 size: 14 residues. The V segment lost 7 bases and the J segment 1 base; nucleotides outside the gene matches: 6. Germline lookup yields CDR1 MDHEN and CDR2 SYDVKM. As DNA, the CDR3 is TGTGCCAGCACGACAGGGCGTGGGAACACTGAAGCTTTCTTT. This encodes CASTTGRGNTEAFF.

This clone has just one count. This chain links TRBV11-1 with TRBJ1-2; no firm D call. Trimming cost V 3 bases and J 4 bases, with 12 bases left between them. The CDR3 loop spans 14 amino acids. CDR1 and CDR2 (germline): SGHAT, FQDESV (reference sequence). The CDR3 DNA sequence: TGTGCCAGCAGCTTGAGGGAGTCCTTCTATGGCTACACCTTC. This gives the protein CASSLRESFYGYTF.

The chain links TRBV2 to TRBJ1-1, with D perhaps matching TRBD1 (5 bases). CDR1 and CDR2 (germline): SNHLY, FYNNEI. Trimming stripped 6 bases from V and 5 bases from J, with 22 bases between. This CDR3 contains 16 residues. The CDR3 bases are TGTGCCAGCAGCTTACGGGACCCCCGGGGGGAGACTGAAGCTTTCTTT. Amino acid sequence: CASSLRDPRGETEAFF. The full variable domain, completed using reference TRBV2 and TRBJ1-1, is EPEVTQTPSHQVTQMGQEVILRCVPISNHLYFYWYRQILGQKVEFLVSFYNNEISEKSEIFDDQFSVERPDGSNFTLKIRSTKLEDSAMYFCASSLRDPRGETEAFFGQGTRLTVV.

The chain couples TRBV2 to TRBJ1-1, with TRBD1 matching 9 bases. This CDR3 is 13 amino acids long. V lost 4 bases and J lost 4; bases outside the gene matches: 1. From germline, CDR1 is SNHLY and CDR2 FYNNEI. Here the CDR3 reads CASSGQGGTEAFF. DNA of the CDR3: TGTGCCAGCAGTGGACAGGGGGGCACTGAAGCTTTCTTT.

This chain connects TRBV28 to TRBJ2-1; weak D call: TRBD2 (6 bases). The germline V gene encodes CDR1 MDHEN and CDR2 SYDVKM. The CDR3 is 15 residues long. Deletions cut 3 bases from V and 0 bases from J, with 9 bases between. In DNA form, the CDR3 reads TGTGCCAGCAGTTTTGGCGGGAACTCCTACAATGAGCAGTTCTTC. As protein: CASSFGGNSYNEQFF.

The CDR3 nucleotides are TGTGCCACTAGGGGGGCCTATAATTCACCCCTCCACTTT. Translation gives CATRGAYNSPLHF. The chain has TRBV27 and TRBJ1-6, with D maybe TRBD1 (6 bases). Trimming took 10 bases from V and 2 from J, leaving 9 bases between them. Germline lookup yields CDR1 MNHEY and CDR2 SMNVEV (reference sequence). This CDR3 is 13 amino acids long.

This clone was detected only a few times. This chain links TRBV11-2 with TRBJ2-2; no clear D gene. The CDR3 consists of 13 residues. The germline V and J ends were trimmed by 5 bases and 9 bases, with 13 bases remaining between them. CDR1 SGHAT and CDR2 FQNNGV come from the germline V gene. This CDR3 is CASSDPPLRELFF. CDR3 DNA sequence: TGTGCCAGCAGCGACCCCCCACTCCGGGAGCTGTTTTTT.

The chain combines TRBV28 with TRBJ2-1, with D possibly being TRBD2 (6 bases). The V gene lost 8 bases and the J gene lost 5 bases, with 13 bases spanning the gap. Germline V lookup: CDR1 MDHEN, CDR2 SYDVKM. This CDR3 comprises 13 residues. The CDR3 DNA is TGTGCCAGCGGAGGGACTCCGAACAATGAGCAGTTCTTC. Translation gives CASGGTPNNEQFF.

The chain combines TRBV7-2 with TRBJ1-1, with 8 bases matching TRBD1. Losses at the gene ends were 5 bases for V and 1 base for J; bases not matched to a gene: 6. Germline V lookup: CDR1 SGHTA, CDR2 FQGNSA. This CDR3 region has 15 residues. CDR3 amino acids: CASSPSGGGNTEAFF. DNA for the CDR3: TGTGCCAGCAGCCCCTCAGGGGGCGGGAACACTGAAGCTTTCTTT.

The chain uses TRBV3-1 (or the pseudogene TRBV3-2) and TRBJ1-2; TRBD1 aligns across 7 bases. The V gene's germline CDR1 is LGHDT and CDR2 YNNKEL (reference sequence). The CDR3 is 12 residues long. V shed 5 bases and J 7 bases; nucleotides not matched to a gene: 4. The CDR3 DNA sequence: TGTGCCAGCAGCTTGAGGACAGGTGGCTACACCTTC. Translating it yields CASSLRTGGYTF.

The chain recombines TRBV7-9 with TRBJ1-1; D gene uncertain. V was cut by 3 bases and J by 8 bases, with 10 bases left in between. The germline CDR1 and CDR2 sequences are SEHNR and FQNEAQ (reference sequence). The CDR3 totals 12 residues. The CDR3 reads CASSFPTGEAFF. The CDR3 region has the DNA TGTGCCAGCAGCTTCCCGACGGGGGAAGCTTTCTTT.

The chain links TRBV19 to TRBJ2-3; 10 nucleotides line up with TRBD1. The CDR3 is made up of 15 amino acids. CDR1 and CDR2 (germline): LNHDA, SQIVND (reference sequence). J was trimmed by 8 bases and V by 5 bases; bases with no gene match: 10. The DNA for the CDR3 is TGTGCCAGTAGTCGTCAGCCGGGACAGGGGAGTACGCAGTATTTT. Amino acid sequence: CASSRQPGQGSTQYF.

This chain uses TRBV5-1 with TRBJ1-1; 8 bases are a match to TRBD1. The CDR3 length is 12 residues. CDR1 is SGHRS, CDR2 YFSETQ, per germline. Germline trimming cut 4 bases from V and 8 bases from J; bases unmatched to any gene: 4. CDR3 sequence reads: CASSLGQGEAFF. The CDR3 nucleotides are TGCGCCAGCAGCCTCGGACAGGGCGAAGCTTTCTTT. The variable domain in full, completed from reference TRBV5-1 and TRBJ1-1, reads KAGVTQTPRYLIKTRGQQVTLSCSPISGHRSVSWYQQTPGQGLQFLFEYFSETQRNKGNFPGRFSGRQFSNSRSEMNVSTLELGDSALYLCASSLGQGEAFFGQGTRLTVV.